These 18 T cell receptor beta chains were all obtained from the same sample, sequenced in a study of CD8 T cells in ankylosing spondylitis. Study results and caveats: Characteristic, it appeared, of ankylosing spondylitis blood was a TCR beta motif of about eight highly homologous variants.

Their antigens remain unidentified. TCRdb analysed the 5' RACE reads with MiXCR anew, one entry per CDR3 protein. The sample consists of roughly 700,000 distinct CDR3 sequences, under 20% of them appearing once. The sequencing sample was made of blood, either unsorted or a sorted T cell fraction (not recorded which). The receptors shown here come from a male donor with ankylosing spondylitis.

This chain uses TRBV3-1 with TRBJ2-7; tentatively, D is TRBD1 (6 bases). Per germline, CDR1 LGHDT and CDR2 YNNKEL (reference sequence). This CDR3 contains 14 residues. Trimming cost V 1 base and J 6 bases, with 13 bases left between them. The CDR3 bases are TGTGCCAGCAGCCAAGTGGGGGCGCTGACCGAGCAGTACTTC. Translated: CASSQVGALTEQYF.

This sequence joins TRBV11-2 and TRBJ2-1; D tentatively fits TRBD1 or TRBD2 (5 bases each). The CDR3 has 14 amino acids. Germline V lookup: CDR1 SGHAT, CDR2 FQNNGV. The V and J ends lost 1 base and 12 bases respectively, with 16 bases between them. In nucleotides, the CDR3 is TGTGCCAGCAGCTTAGCCGGGGCAGGGATAGTGCAGTTCTTC. Its translation: CASSLAGAGIVQFF.

In its sample, this clonotype was seen a few times. The chain is built from TRBV3-1 and TRBJ2-3; 9 bases are shared with TRBD2. This CDR3 is built from 16 residues. J gave up 4 bases and V 1 base, and 6 bases lay outside the gene matches. Germline CDR1 is LGHDT and CDR2 is YNNKEL (reference sequence). This CDR3 is CASSQVGAGGSDTQYF. In nucleotides, the CDR3 is TGTGCCAGCAGCCAAGTGGGAGCGGGGGGATCAGATACGCAGTATTTT.

This clonotype was counted only a few times. The rearrangement uses TRBV5-5 and TRBJ2-5; TRBD2 matches at 12 bases. The J segment lost 4 bases and the V segment lost 1 base, leaving 8 bases of the junction unmatched. In germline, CDR1 is SGHKS, CDR2 YYEKEE (reference sequence). The CDR3 is made up of 17 amino acids. CDR3 sequence reads: CASSLSPSGRAGETQYF. CDR3 coding DNA: TGTGCCAGCAGCTTGAGTCCTAGCGGGAGGGCCGGAGAGACCCAGTACTTC.

The chain carries TRBV3-1 and TRBJ2-1, with TRBD2 matching 8 bases. V dropped 3 bases and J dropped 9; count of bases not matched to a gene: 4. Germline-derived CDR1 and CDR2 are LGHDT and YNNKEL (reference sequence). This CDR3 region has 13 residues. The DNA of the CDR3 is TGTGCCAGCAGCCATGGACTAGCTCCTGAGCAGTTCTTC. This translates into CASSHGLAPEQFF.

The chain is built from TRBV15 and TRBJ2-5, with D unclear. V was shortened by 0 bases and J by 4 bases, with 9 bases between the two germline ends. This CDR3 comprises 14 residues. Per the germline V gene, CDR1 is LNHNV and CDR2 is YYDKDF (reference sequence). CDR3 bases: TGTGCCACCAGCAGAGACCGAGTTGGAGAGACCCAGTACTTC. Translation: CATSRDRVGETQYF.

V usage is TRBV12-3 or TRBV12-4 and J usage is TRBJ2-3; TRBD2 matches at 16 bases. CDR3 length equals 20 residues. The junction had 16 bases not matched to a gene; V was cut back by 5 bases and J by 5 bases. CDR3 region: CASSPQGIPGLAGGQDTQYF. CDR3 nucleotide sequence: TGTGCCAGCAGTCCACAGGGCATTCCGGGACTAGCGGGGGGGCAAGATACGCAGTATTTT.

The chain is built from TRBV5-6 and TRBJ2-7; D may be TRBD1 or TRBD2 (5 bases each). Trimming removed 4 bases from V and 8 bases from J, with 16 bases in between. Germline CDR1 SGHDT, CDR2 YYEEEE. This CDR3 is built from 13 residues. The CDR3 DNA sequence: TGTGCCAGCAGCCGGGACCGAGGCACCCAGCAGTACTTC. It specifies CASSRDRGTQQYF.

The CDR3 region is CASSLGPIGELFF. CDR3 sequence (DNA): TGTGCCAGCAGTTTAGGACCAATCGGGGAGCTGTTTTTT. The rearrangement joins TRBV12-3 or TRBV12-4 to TRBJ2-2; D not resolved. Trimming pared 1 base from V and 7 bases from J, leaving 7 bases between. CDR3 length: 13 amino acids.

The J gene is TRBJ2-5, the V gene TRBV20-1; 10 nucleotides agree with TRBD2. This CDR3 region has 14 residues. Germline loops: CDR1 DFQATT, CDR2 SNEGSKA (reference sequence). V lost 8 bases to trimming and J lost 4 bases; unmatched junction nucleotides: 10. The CDR3 spells CSSHQRLAGETQYF. CDR3 coding DNA: TGCAGTTCACATCAACGACTAGCGGGAGAGACCCAGTACTTC.

The rearrangement uses TRBV5-1 and TRBJ2-1, with 7 bases lining up with TRBD1. J was trimmed by 9 bases and V by 4 bases; bases with no gene match: 7. CDR1 is SGHRS, CDR2 YFSETQ, per germline. The CDR3 has 13 amino acids. CDR3 coding DNA: TGCGCCAGCAGCATCACAGGGGCACCTGAGCAGTTCTTC. Protein sequence: CASSITGAPEQFF.

V and J are TRBV20-1 and TRBJ2-2; D perhaps matches TRBD1 (5 bases). The V end lost 3 bases, the J end lost 5 bases, and 16 bases lay between the germline ends. There are 15 residues in the CDR3. From germline, CDR1 is DFQATT and CDR2 SNEGSKA (reference sequence). For the CDR3, the DNA is TGCAGTGCTAGTGGGCAGGGTTCGCGGACCGGGGAGCTGTTTTTT. Translated: CSASGQGSRTGELFF.

This chain connects TRBV4-1 to TRBJ1-1, with a weak D call TRBD1 (5 bases). Germline V gives CDR1 MGHRA, CDR2 YSYEKL. Trimming shortened V by 2 bases and J by 10 bases, and 23 bases separated the two germline ends. There are 16 residues in the CDR3. DNA of the CDR3: TGCGCCAGCAGCCAAAAAGTAATGACAGACGGAGTCGGAGCTTTCTTT. Amino acids: CASSQKVMTDGVGAFF.

The sample holds many counts of this clonotype. The J gene is TRBJ2-7, the V gene TRBV20-1, with D uncertain. Germline V CDR1 and CDR2: DFQATT, SNEGSKA (reference sequence). Trimming took 1 base from V and 0 from J, leaving 10 bases between them. The CDR3 has 14 residues. In nucleotides, the CDR3 is TGCAGTGCTAGAGGAGAGACCGCCTCCTACGAGCAGTACTTC. Encoded protein: CSARGETASYEQYF.

CDR3 nucleotide sequence: TGTGCCAGCAGTTTTCTGATCAGCTCCTACGAGCAGTACTTC. It specifies CASSFLISSYEQYF. The gene calls are TRBV28 and TRBJ2-7, with D unresolved. Trimming pared 3 bases from V and 0 bases from J, leaving 9 bases between. The CDR3 is 14 residues long. CDR1 is MDHEN, CDR2 SYDVKM, per germline. Complete variable domain (other parts from reference TRBV28 and TRBJ2-7): DVKVTQSSRYLVKRTGEKVFLECVQDMDHENMFWYRQDPGLGLRLIYFSYDVKMKEKGDIPEGYSVSREKKERFSLILESASTNQTSMYLCASSFLISSYEQYFGPGTRLTVT.

CDR3 protein: CASSQRVFPMNTEAFF. The CDR3, as DNA: TGCGCCAGCAGCCAAAGGGTTTTCCCCATGAACACTGAAGCTTTCTTT. This chain uses TRBV4-1 with TRBJ1-1; D is uncertain. This CDR3 region has 16 residues. Trimming removed 2 bases from V and 0 bases from J, with 13 bases in between. Per germline, CDR1 MGHRA and CDR2 YSYEKL.

This chain uses TRBV29-1 with TRBJ1-1, with TRBD1 matching over 8 bases. Losses at the gene ends were 4 bases for V and 3 bases for J; bases not matched to a gene: 7. Germline V CDR1 and CDR2: SQVTM, ANQGSEA. The CDR3 loop spans 14 amino acids. The CDR3 here is CSVAPRQGYTEAFF. For the CDR3, the DNA is TGCAGCGTTGCGCCACGACAGGGGTACACTGAAGCTTTCTTT.

This clonotype turned up a few times. The V call is TRBV6-1, the J call TRBJ2-1; 15 bases align to TRBD2. The germline CDR1 and CDR2 sequences are MNHNS and SASEGT. CDR3 size: 16 residues. The ends lost 6 bases at V and 3 bases at J; junction bases unmatched: 3. The CDR3, as DNA: TGTGCCAGCAGGGGACTAGCGGGGGGAGACTACAATGAGCAGTTCTTC. Residues: CASRGLAGGDYNEQFF.